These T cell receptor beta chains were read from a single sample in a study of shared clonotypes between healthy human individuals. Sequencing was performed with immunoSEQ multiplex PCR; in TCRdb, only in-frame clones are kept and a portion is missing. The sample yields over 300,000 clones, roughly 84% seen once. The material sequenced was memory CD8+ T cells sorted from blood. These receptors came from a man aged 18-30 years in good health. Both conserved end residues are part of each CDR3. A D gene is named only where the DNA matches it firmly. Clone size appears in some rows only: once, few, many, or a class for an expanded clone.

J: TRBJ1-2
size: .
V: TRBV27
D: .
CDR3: CASSLLGQGDFGYTF
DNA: TGTGCCAGCAGTTTATTGGGGCAGGGCGACTTTGGCTACACCTTC

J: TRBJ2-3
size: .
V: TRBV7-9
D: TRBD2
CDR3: CASSSPLAGGYTDTQYF
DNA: TGTGCCAGCAGCAGCCCCCTAGCGGGAGGTTACACAGATACGCAGTATTTT

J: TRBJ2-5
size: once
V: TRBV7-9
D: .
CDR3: CASSFQHGPGYTQYF
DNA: TGTGCCAGCAGTTTCCAACACGGCCCAGGCTACACCCAGTACTTC

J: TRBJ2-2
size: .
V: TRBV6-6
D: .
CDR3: CASSYSGVYTGELFF
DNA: TGTGCCAGCAGTTACTCCGGGGTATACACCGGGGAGCTGTTTTTT

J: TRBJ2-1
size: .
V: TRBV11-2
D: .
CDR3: CASSLVMGQRSTGNEQFF
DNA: TGTGCCAGCAGCTTAGTTATGGGTCAGCGATCCACAGGGAATGAGCAGTTCTTC

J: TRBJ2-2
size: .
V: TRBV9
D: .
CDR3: CASSVVGHLNTGELFF
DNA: TGTGCCAGCAGCGTAGTGGGACACTTGAACACCGGGGAGCTGTTTTTT

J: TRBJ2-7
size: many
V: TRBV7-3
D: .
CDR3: CASSLGVGDYEQYF
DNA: TGTGCCAGCAGCTTAGGTGTGGGGGACTACGAGCAGTACTTC

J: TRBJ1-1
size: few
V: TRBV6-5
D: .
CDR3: CASSFGTRGTEAFF
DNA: TGTGCCAGCAGTTTCGGGACCCGAGGAACTGAAGCTTTCTTT

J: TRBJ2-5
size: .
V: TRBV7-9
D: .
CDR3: CASSLDTSRAQETQYF
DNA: TGTGCCAGCAGCCTAGACACCAGTCGAGCGCAAGAGACCCAGTACTTC

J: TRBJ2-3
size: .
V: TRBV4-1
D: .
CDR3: CASSQVARADTQYF
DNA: TGCGCCAGCAGCCAAGTAGCGAGGGCAGATACGCAGTATTTT

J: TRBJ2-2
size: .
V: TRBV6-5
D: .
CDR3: CASSYGTPNTGELFF
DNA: TGTGCCAGCAGTTACGGGACGCCGAACACCGGGGAGCTGTTTTTT

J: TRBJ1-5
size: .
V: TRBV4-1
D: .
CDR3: CASSQPTGSRSNQPQHF
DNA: TGCGCCAGCAGCCAACCGACGGGGTCCCGGAGCAATCAGCCCCAGCATTTT

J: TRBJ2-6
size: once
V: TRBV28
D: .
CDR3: CASSLADSGANVLTF
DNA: TGTGCCAGCAGTTTAGCCGACTCTGGGGCCAACGTCCTGACTTTC

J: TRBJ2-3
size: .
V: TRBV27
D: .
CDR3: CASRPSTGDYLGTDTQYF
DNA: TGTGCCAGCAGGCCGTCGACAGGAGATTACTTAGGCACAGATACGCAGTATTTT

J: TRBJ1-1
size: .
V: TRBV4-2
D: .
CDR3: CASSRENTEAFF
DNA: TGTGCCAGCAGCCGTGAAAACACTGAAGCTTTCTTT

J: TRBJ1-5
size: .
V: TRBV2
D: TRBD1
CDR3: CASSDGQGDLGPQHF
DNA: TGTGCCAGCAGTGATGGACAGGGGGACTTGGGGCCCCAGCATTTT

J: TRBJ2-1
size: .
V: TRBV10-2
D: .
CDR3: CASSQRLEGKNEQFF
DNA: TGCGCCAGCAGCCAGCGACTAGAGGGTAAGAATGAGCAGTTCTTC

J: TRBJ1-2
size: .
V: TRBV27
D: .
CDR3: CASSFVGADGYTF
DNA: TGTGCCAGCAGTTTCGTAGGGGCTGATGGCTACACCTTC

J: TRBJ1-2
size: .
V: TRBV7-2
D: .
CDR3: CASSPLAGLSGYTF
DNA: TGTGCCAGCAGCCCCCTGGCGGGGCTTAGCGGCTACACCTTC

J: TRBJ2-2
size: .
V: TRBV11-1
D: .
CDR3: CASSFLPLAITGELFF
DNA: TGTGCCAGCAGCTTCCTACCCCTAGCGATCACCGGGGAGCTGTTTTTT

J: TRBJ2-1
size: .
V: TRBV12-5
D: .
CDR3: CASGSNSGPSYNEQFF
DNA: TGTGCTAGTGGTTCCAATAGCGGACCCTCCTACAATGAGCAGTTCTTC

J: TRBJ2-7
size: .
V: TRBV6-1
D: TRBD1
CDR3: CASRSGTGDTYEQYF
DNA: TGTGCCAGCAGATCCGGGACAGGGGACACCTACGAGCAGTACTTC

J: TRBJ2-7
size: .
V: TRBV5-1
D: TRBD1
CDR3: CASSLLQGVYEQYF
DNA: TGCGCCAGCAGCTTGCTACAGGGGGTTTACGAGCAGTACTTC